This T cell receptor beta chain is from a study of PD-1 blockade in classical Hodgkin lymphoma. Study-wide results and caveats: Prior to therapy, complete responders displayed diversity much like that of newly diagnosed patients. By C4D1, CD4+ diversity increased significantly, especially in complete responders.

Profiling relied on immunoSEQ multiplex PCR, and the TCRdb table lists in-frame clones only, not all of them. This table holds some 64,000 clones, about nine tenths found once. Comments on this clone: Its antigen is still unknown.

Every patient was affected by relapse after autologous stem cell transplantation, while exposure to brentuximab vedotin was not uniform. Trimming cost V 4 bases and J 4 bases; bases outside gene matches: 10. Germline V lookup: CDR1 SGHKS, CDR2 YYEKEE (reference sequence). The CDR3 is 16 residues long. This sample comprised peripheral blood mononuclear cells (PBMCs), obtained at baseline. J is TRBJ1-3 and V is TRBV5-5, with 8 bases identical to TRBD1. The receptor was derived from a human donor with classical Hodgkin lymphoma. The CDR3 region has the DNA TGTGCCAGCAGCGGGGAACGGACAGGGTCAGGAAACACCATATATTTT. This sequence encodes CASSGERTGSGNTIYF.